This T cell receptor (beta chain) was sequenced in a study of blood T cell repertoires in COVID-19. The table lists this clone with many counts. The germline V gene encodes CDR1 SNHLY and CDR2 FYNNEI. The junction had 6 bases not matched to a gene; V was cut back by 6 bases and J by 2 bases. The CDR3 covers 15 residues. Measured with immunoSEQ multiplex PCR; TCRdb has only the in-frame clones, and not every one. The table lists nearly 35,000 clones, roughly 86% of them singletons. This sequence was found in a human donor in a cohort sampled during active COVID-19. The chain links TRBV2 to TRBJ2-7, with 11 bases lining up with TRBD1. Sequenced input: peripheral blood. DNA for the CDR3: TGTGCCAGCAGCGGGGACAGGGGGGTCACCTACGAGCAGTACTTC. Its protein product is CASSGDRGVTYEQYF.